This entry describes one T cell receptor (beta chain). TCRdb's table, derived via immunoSEQ multiplex PCR, lists solely in-frame clones and lacks some. The sample includes 240,000 or so clones, roughly 81% of them seen just once. These data are taken from a study of blood T cell repertoires in COVID-19. The germline V and J ends were trimmed by 4 bases and 2 bases, with 15 bases remaining between them. CDR1 MNHEY and CDR2 SVGAGI come from the germline V gene. CDR3 length equals 15 residues. The chain carries TRBV6-5 and TRBJ2-7, with D possibly TRBD1 on 6 matching bases. Sequencing was performed on peripheral blood. The clonotype originates from a woman older than 75 with COVID-19, enrolled during active disease. In nucleotides, the CDR3 is TGTGCCAGCAGTTCCGGACAGAAGAATACCTACGAGCAGTACTTC. Translating it yields CASSSGQKNTYEQYF.